A selection of T cell receptor beta chains follows, all from one sample in a study of T cells in Graves' hyperthyroidism and ophthalmopathy. From the multiplex PCR reads, TCRdb called clonotypes with MiXCR, one entry per CDR3 protein. The sample holds 250,000 to 300,000 distinct CDR3 sequences, about 14% seen once. The sample consisted of blood. Source of these receptors: a woman under 40 with Graves' hyperthyroidism that later progressed to Graves' ophthalmopathy. The CDR3 runs from the conserved cysteine through the conserved F or W. Each record gives: J gene, D gene, clone size, V gene, CDR3 protein, CDR3 DNA. D genes are given only for firm matches. Size tells how often a clone was seen (once, few, many) or the class of an expanded clone, and some rows leave it out.

J gene: TRBJ1-2; D gene: -; clone size: -; V gene: TRBV20-1; CDR3 protein: CSATPNYGYTF; CDR3 DNA: TGCAGTGCTACTCCAAACTATGGCTACACCTTC
J gene: TRBJ1-4; D gene: -; clone size: once; V gene: TRBV11-2; CDR3 protein: CASSPPWGRGEKLFF; CDR3 DNA: TGTGCCAGCAGCCCCCCGTGGGGCCGAGGGGAAAAACTGTTTTTT
J gene: TRBJ2-3; D gene: -; clone size: -; V gene: TRBV3-1; CDR3 protein: CASSPTLTTDTQYF; CDR3 DNA: TGTGCCAGCAGCCCCACCTTAACCACAGATACGCAGTATTTT
J gene: TRBJ1-6; D gene: -; clone size: few; V gene: TRBV13; CDR3 protein: CASSLGQGYNSPLHF; CDR3 DNA: TGTGCCAGCAGCTTAGGCCAGGGGTATAATTCACCCCTCCACTTT
J gene: TRBJ2-1; D gene: -; clone size: -; V gene: TRBV6-2/TRBV6-3; CDR3 protein: CASSYPRTAEQFF; CDR3 DNA: TGTGCCAGCAGTTACCCCCGGACAGCCGAGCAGTTCTTC
J gene: TRBJ1-4; D gene: -; clone size: many; V gene: TRBV3-1; CDR3 protein: CASSNKREKLFF; CDR3 DNA: TGTGCCAGCAGCAACAAGAGGGAAAAACTGTTTTTT
J gene: TRBJ2-1; D gene: TRBD2; clone size: many; V gene: TRBV6-2/TRBV6-3; CDR3 protein: CASSYSITGTSGNLAYNEQFF; CDR3 DNA: TGTGCCAGCAGTTACTCGATTACCGGGACTAGCGGGAATCTCGCGTACAATGAGCAGTTCTTC
J gene: TRBJ2-7; D gene: -; clone size: many; V gene: TRBV12-3/TRBV12-4; CDR3 protein: CASSSLGPYEQYF; CDR3 DNA: TGTGCCAGCAGCTCACTAGGACCCTACGAGCAGTACTTC
J gene: TRBJ1-5; D gene: -; clone size: many; V gene: TRBV18; CDR3 protein: CASSPQAVGNQPQHF; CDR3 DNA: TGTGCCAGCTCACCACAGGCAGTCGGAAATCAGCCCCAGCATTTT
J gene: TRBJ2-2; D gene: TRBD2; clone size: many; V gene: TRBV11-2; CDR3 protein: CASTHPVTGAGGLELFF; CDR3 DNA: TGTGCCAGCACTCATCCGGTGACGGGAGCGGGAGGGCTCGAGCTGTTTTTT